The clone carrying this T cell receptor (beta chain) was seen at least ten times. Its specificity is unknown. Samples came from axillary lymph nodes draining the breast cancer. The CDR3 is 15 residues long. Between the trimmed V and J ends, which lost 7 bases and 0 bases, there was a span of 16 bases. Germline lookup yields CDR1 SNHLY and CDR2 FYNNEI. These data belong to a study of breast tumors, draining lymph nodes, adjacent tissues. Study-wide findings and caveats: Compared with lymph nodes, tumors were less diverse; compared with nontumor tissue, more.

TCRdb ran MiXCR on the multiplex PCR reads and lists one entry per CDR3 protein. This sample has about 130,000 distinct CDR3 sequences, with 20% found just once. The sequencing sample was made of axillary lymph node tissue. The source of this sequence is a female donor with breast cancer. Some clones in this sample may be carry-over from other donors' samples. The V gene is TRBV2, the J gene TRBJ2-7; perhaps TRBD2 as D (6 bases). The DNA for the CDR3 is TGTGCCAGCACCGCGGACTACAACCCCTCCTACGAGCAGTACTTC. Its protein product is CASTADYNPSYEQYF.